This TCR beta chain came from a study of OX40 agonist ivuxolimab in advanced cancers. About the study: Given to patients was ivuxolimab, an agonistic anti-OX40 (CD134) antibody. The dose-escalation cohort was approximately 80% male, with a mean age of approximately 62 years, ranging about 20 to 79.

Libraries were prepared by immunoSEQ multiplex PCR; TCRdb keeps only in-frame clonotypes and omits some of them. The sample yields 95,000 to 150,000 clones, roughly 95% seen once. This CDR3 is 15 amino acids long. Germline values: CDR1 SGHRS, CDR2 YFSETQ. The germline V and J ends were trimmed by 2 bases and 2 bases, with 11 bases remaining between them. Sequenced here: CD4+ or CD8+ T cells sorted from blood, sampled in a trial of the OX40 agonist ivuxolimab. This receptor was taken from an adult with an advanced solid tumor such as melanoma, head and neck, liver or kidney cancer. V is TRBV5-1 and J is TRBJ1-5; D might be TRBD1 (5 bases). CDR3 nucleotide sequence: TGCGCCAGCAGCTTATCGGGGGGTGGCAATCAGCCCCAGCATTTT. Protein: CASSLSGGGNQPQHF.